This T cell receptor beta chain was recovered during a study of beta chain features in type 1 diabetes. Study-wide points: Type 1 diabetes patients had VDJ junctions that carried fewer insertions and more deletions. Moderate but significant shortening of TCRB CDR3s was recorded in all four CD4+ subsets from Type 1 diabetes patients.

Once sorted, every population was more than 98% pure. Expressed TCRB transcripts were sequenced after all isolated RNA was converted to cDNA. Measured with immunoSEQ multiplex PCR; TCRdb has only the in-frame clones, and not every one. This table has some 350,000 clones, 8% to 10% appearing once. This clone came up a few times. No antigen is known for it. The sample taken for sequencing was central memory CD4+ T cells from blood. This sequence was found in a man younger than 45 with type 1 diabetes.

As DNA, the CDR3 is TGTGCCAGCTCACCGGGGACAGGGACAAACTATGGCTACACCTTC. It codes for CASSPGTGTNYGYTF. The gene calls are TRBV18 and TRBJ1-2; 9 bases agree with TRBD1. Per the germline V gene, CDR1 is KGHSH and CDR2 is LQKENI. The ends lost 3 bases at V and 2 bases at J; junction bases unmatched: 4. This CDR3 spans 15 amino acids.